This T cell receptor (beta chain) was retrieved from a study of T-cell reconstitution after alpha-beta-depleted transplantation in children. This clonotype was counted many times. V was clipped by 8 bases and J by 1 base, with 14 bases between them. The CDR3 length is 13 residues. Germline V lookup: CDR1 SQVTM, CDR2 ANQGSEA. It was with unique molecular identifiers that the TCRbeta library was prepared. TCRdb processed the PCR reads anew with MiXCR; each CDR3 protein has one entry. The table shows fewer than 90,000 distinct CDR3 sequences, with just under 7.5% occurring only once. This chain joins TRBV29-1 and TRBJ2-5, with D perhaps being TRBD1 or TRBD2 (5 bases each). The source is a human donor who donated a stem cell graft to a child with acute lymphoblastic leukemia. The starting material was PBMCs from the stem cell graft donor, obtained from the stem cell graft. CDR3 in DNA: TGCAGCTCCCAACGGGGCTCCCAAGAGACCCAGTACTTC. As protein: CSSQRGSQETQYF.